What follows are 23 T cell receptor beta chains derived from one specimen sequenced in a study of T cells in Graves' hyperthyroidism and ophthalmopathy. Amplification targeted TCR beta CDR3 regions from RNA transcripts. The TCR CDR3 first-round RT-PCR relied on the HTBI primer set. TCRdb processed the multiplex PCR reads anew with MiXCR; each CDR3 protein has one entry. In the table there are approximately 380,000 distinct CDR3 sequences, approximately 19% of which are singletons. The sequenced sample was blood. These receptors all stem from a woman aged 18-29 years with Graves' hyperthyroidism.

At least ten counts were recorded for this clonotype. This sequence joins TRBV6-1 and TRBJ2-2, with 12 bases matching TRBD2. In germline, CDR1 is MNHNS, CDR2 SASEGT. The CDR3 sequence is 17 residues long. The ends lost 3 bases at V and 5 bases at J; junction bases unmatched: 7. The CDR3 region is CASSELAGGPLTGELFF. CDR3 sequence (DNA): TGTGCCAGCAGTGAGCTAGCGGGGGGGCCTCTGACCGGGGAGCTGTTTTTT.

This clonotype was seen ten or more times. The DNA of the CDR3 is TGTGCTAGTGGTCTACAATTTGGGGCTGAAGCTTTCTTT. Protein sequence: CASGLQFGAEAFF. The V gene is TRBV12-5, the J gene TRBJ1-1, with D uncertain. With 5 bases removed from V and 6 bases from J, the gap between germline ends came to 13 bases. Germline V CDR1 and CDR2: LGHNT, FRNRAP. The CDR3 loop spans 13 amino acids.

This clonotype was observed a handful of times. The rearrangement joins TRBV3-1 to TRBJ1-3, with D possibly matching TRBD1 (6 bases). V lost 0 bases and J lost 4, with 13 bases in between. The CDR3 extends over 16 amino acids. The germline V gene encodes CDR1 LGHDT and CDR2 YNNKEL (reference sequence). In DNA, the CDR3 is TGTGCCAGCAGCCAAGAGGGGGCCTTAGGGGGAAACACCATATATTTT. This encodes CASSQEGALGGNTIYF.

A remark on this clonotype: It may be a read error: a sequence one base away is much more abundant. The genes are TRBV6-5 and TRBJ1-2; the D is unclear. The CDR3 extends over 13 amino acids. With 0 bases removed from V and 6 bases from J, the gap between germline ends came to 8 bases. Germline V lookup: CDR1 MNHEY, CDR2 SVGAGI. CDR3 coding DNA: TGTGCCAGCAGTTACTCGATGGGGAATGGCTACACCTTC. This gives the protein CASSYSMGNGYTF.

The gene calls are TRBV2 and TRBJ1-1; D is unresolved. This CDR3 spans 13 amino acids. CDR1 SNHLY and CDR2 FYNNEI come from the germline V gene. Trimming took 6 bases from V and 2 from J, leaving 10 bases between them. As DNA, the CDR3 is TGTGCCAGCAGATTGGGTTACAACACTGAAGCTTTCTTT. It specifies CASRLGYNTEAFF.

This clonotype was detected many times. The chain is built from TRBV15 and TRBJ2-2; 9 bases are a match to TRBD2. This CDR3 is 19 amino acids long. Germline V gives CDR1 LNHNV, CDR2 YYDKDF (reference sequence). V dropped 0 bases and J dropped 2; count of bases not matched to a gene: 10. CDR3 coding DNA: TGTGCCACCAGCAGAGAAACTAGCGGGCCCTTCATCAACACCGGGGAGCTGTTTTTT. It encodes CATSRETSGPFINTGELFF.

The DNA for the CDR3 is TGCAGCGTTTTAGGGACTAGCGGGGGCCGAGAGACCCAGTACTTC. Its protein product is CSVLGTSGGRETQYF. The rearrangement uses TRBV29-1 and TRBJ2-5; 14 bases line up with TRBD2. The V gene end was trimmed by 5 bases and the J gene end by 4 bases; junction bases not matched to a gene: 6. CDR3 length equals 15 residues. Germline-derived CDR1 and CDR2 are SQVTM and ANQGSEA.

At least ten counts were recorded for this clonotype. V usage is TRBV7-2 and J usage is TRBJ1-1; 7 positions match TRBD1. With 5 bases clipped from V and 10 bases from J, the junction kept 10 bases outside the gene matches. The CDR3 is made up of 13 amino acids. The germline V gene has CDR1 SGHTA and CDR2 FQGNSA. CDR3 residues: CASSPPGTATAFF. In nucleotides, the CDR3 is TGTGCCAGCAGCCCTCCCGGGACAGCGACAGCTTTCTTT.

At least ten counts were recorded for this clonotype. This sequence joins TRBV18 and TRBJ1-2; 7 bases line up with TRBD1. CDR3 length equals 13 residues. Germline CDR1 and CDR2: KGHSH and LQKENI. J lost 4 bases, V lost 3 bases, and 2 bases had no gene match. The CDR3 sequence is CASSPNRGYGYTF. DNA for the CDR3: TGTGCCAGCTCACCGAACAGGGGCTATGGCTACACCTTC.

There are a few counts of this clonotype. The chain joins TRBV4-1 to TRBJ2-7, with 8 bases lining up with TRBD1. Trimming took 3 bases from V and 7 from J; bases not matched to a gene: 17. The CDR3 runs to 17 residues. Germline V gene data show CDR1 as MGHRA and CDR2 as YSYEKL. The CDR3 coding sequence is TGCGCCAGCAGCCACACCCTCCGGGACAGGACTTTCTTGGAGCAGTACTTC. Its protein is CASSHTLRDRTFLEQYF.

Concerning this clonotype: One base away lies a much larger clone, so this may be a sequencing read error. The CDR3 carries no conserved terminal phenylalanine or tryptophan, so it likely arises from a read error. The chain has TRBV7-9 and TRBJ1-2; 11 bases line up with TRBD1. J lost 7 bases, V lost 4 bases, and 5 bases had no gene match. The CDR3 contains 14 residues. The germline CDR1 and CDR2 sequences are SEHNR and FQNEAQ (reference sequence). CDR3 residues: CASSYGQGAGGYTV. DNA for the CDR3: TGTGCCAGCAGCTATGGACAGGGGGCTGGTGGCTACACCGTC.

There are many counts of this clonotype. The chain couples TRBV12-3 or TRBV12-4 to TRBJ1-5; 9 bases align to TRBD1. CDR3 size: 16 residues. V lost 5 bases to trimming and J lost 2 bases; unmatched junction nucleotides: 7. The CDR3 here is CASSRDRGLGNQPQHF. CDR3 sequence (DNA): TGTGCCAGCAGTCGCGACAGGGGGTTAGGCAATCAGCCCCAGCATTTT.

A few counts support this clonotype. A single base separates this from a much larger clone, so it may be a read error. The gene calls are TRBV20-1 and TRBJ2-2; D is unclear. Germline V lookup: CDR1 DFQATT, CDR2 SNEGSKA (reference sequence). This CDR3 spans 16 amino acids. The CDR3 DNA reads TGCAGTGTTAGAGATCCCCGGGCTGCGGACACCGGGGAGCTGTTTTTT. Protein: CSVRDPRAADTGELFF.

This clonotype was detected many times. This chain's CDR3 is CASSTRQYPNTEAFF. The CDR3 bases are TGTGCCAGCTCAACACGACAATACCCGAACACTGAAGCTTTCTTT. The V gene is TRBV18, the J gene TRBJ1-1; D unresolved. Trimming stripped 5 bases from V and 1 base from J, with 14 bases between. Germline CDR1 and CDR2: KGHSH and LQKENI. The CDR3 consists of 15 residues. Variable domain in full (rest from reference TRBV18 and TRBJ1-1): NAGVMQNPRHLVRRRGQEARLRCSPMKGHSHVYWYRQLPEEGLKFMVYLQKENIIDESGMPKERFSAEFPKEGPSILRIQQVVRGDSAAYFCASSTRQYPNTEAFFGQGTRLTVV.

This clonotype has just one count. The chain combines TRBV7-3 with TRBJ1-6; D possibly corresponds to TRBD1 (5 bases). The CDR3 consists of 16 residues. V was cut by 6 bases and J by 4 bases, with 16 bases left in between. The germline gives CDR1 SGHTA, CDR2 FQGTGA. This CDR3 is CASSLSGAPYNSPLHF. The DNA for the CDR3 is TGTGCCAGCAGTTTATCCGGGGCACCGTATAATTCACCCCTCCACTTT.

This clonotype was recorded many times. The chain employs TRBV20-1 and TRBJ2-7; the D gene is possibly TRBD1 (5 bases). The V gene's germline CDR1 is DFQATT and CDR2 SNEGSKA (reference sequence). The ends were cut back, 2 bases at V and 6 bases at J, with 14 bases in the middle. This CDR3 spans 13 amino acids. The CDR3 coding sequence is TGCAGTGCTAGACAGGGTAGTATGTTCGAGCAGTACTTC. Translation: CSARQGSMFEQYF.

This clonotype was recorded at least ten times. The chain couples TRBV30 to TRBJ2-7; D tentatively fits TRBD1 or TRBD2 (5 bases each). The ends were cut back, 8 bases at V and 1 base at J, with 15 bases in the middle. Per germline, CDR1 GTSNPN and CDR2 SVGIG (reference sequence). The CDR3 consists of 13 residues. CDR3 sequence reads: CALDRGSSYEQYF. Here the CDR3 DNA reads TGTGCCCTGGACCGGGGCAGTTCCTACGAGCAGTACTTC.

This clonotype has a count of ten or more. The CDR3 reads CSVETNTEAFF. DNA of the CDR3: TGCAGCGTTGAAACGAACACTGAAGCTTTCTTT. The V gene is TRBV29-1, the J gene TRBJ1-1, with D hard to call. The CDR3 has 11 amino acids. Per germline, CDR1 SQVTM and CDR2 ANQGSEA. Between the trimmed V and J ends, which lost 2 bases and 1 base, there was a span of 2 bases.

The chain recombines TRBV9 with TRBJ1-1; D is unresolved. Germline lookup yields CDR1 SGDLS and CDR2 YYNGEE. Trimming took off 3 bases at V and 10 bases at J, with 10 bases between the two ends. The CDR3 is made up of 11 amino acids. The CDR3 region has the DNA TGTGCCAGCAGCGCAGGTTCGGGAGCTTTCTTT. Translated: CASSAGSGAFF.

This chain links TRBV28 with TRBJ1-6; D is ambiguous. V gave up 5 bases and J gave up 10 bases, with 18 bases separating them. Germline V gene sequence: CDR1 MDHEN, CDR2 SYDVKM. The CDR3 runs to 15 residues. CDR3 DNA: TGTGCCAGCAGTATAAGGGCCCGGCCAGAATCACCCCTCCACTTT. Amino acids: CASSIRARPESPLHF.

This clonotype was observed at least ten times. This chain uses TRBV6-5 with TRBJ1-1, with 12 bases lining up with TRBD1. The length of the CDR3 is 14 residues. Unmatched junction bases numbered 2, after V lost 1 base and J lost 8 bases. From germline, CDR1 is MNHEY and CDR2 SVGAGI. The CDR3 DNA is TGTGCCAGCAGTTACTTGGGACAGGGGGCAGAAGCTTTCTTT. Translating gives CASSYLGQGAEAFF.

This clonotype was found many times. The chain links TRBV2 to TRBJ1-5; D possibly corresponds to TRBD1 (5 bases). Deletions cut 2 bases from V and 2 bases from J, with 10 bases between. The CDR3 covers 15 residues. Looked up from germline, CDR1 is SNHLY and CDR2 is FYNNEI. The CDR3 spells CASSESGRGNQPQHF. In DNA form, the CDR3 reads TGTGCCAGCAGTGAATCTGGCAGGGGCAATCAGCCCCAGCATTTT.

Notes on this clonotype: Compared with germline, one end of the junction differs, possibly owing to a read error. V gene TRBV9 combines with J gene TRBJ1-5; D call uncertain. Germline CDR1 and CDR2: SGDLS and YYNGEE. The CDR3 is 15 amino acids. The CDR3 is CASSVAGLSNQPQHF. The CDR3 bases are TGTGCCAGCAGCGTTGCAGGACTAAGCAATCAGCCTCAGCATTTT.